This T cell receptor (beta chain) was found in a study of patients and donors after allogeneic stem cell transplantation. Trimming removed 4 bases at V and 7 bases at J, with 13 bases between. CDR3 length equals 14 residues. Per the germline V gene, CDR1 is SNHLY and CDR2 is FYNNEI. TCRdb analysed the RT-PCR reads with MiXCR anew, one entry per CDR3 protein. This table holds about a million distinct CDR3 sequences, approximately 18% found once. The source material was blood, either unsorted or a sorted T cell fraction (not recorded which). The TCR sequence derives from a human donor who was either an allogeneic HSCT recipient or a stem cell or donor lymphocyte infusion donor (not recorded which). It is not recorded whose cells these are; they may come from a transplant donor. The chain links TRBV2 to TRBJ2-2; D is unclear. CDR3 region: CASSAISGVGELFF. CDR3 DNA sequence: TGTGCCAGCAGTGCCATTTCCGGCGTCGGGGAGCTGTTTTTT.